The clone carrying this T cell receptor beta chain was recorded many times. This sample is part of a study of T cells after yellow fever vaccination. Germline lookup yields CDR1 MNHEY and CDR2 SMNVEV (reference sequence). Trimming at V came to 5 bases and at J to 7 bases, leaving 13 bases not matched to a gene. The length of the CDR3 is 16 residues. Using its own MiXCR run on the 5' RACE reads, TCRdb lists one record per CDR3 protein. The sample lists around 310,000 distinct CDR3 sequences; 3.5% to 5% were seen once. The TCR comes from a man younger than 30 who received the YFV17D yellow fever vaccine. The chain carries TRBV27 and TRBJ2-3; 9 bases map to TRBD1. The source was PBMCs, collected 15 days after the yellow fever booster vaccination. The CDR3 region has the DNA TGTGCCAGCAGTAAAGCGGGACAGGGACGTCAATATACGCAGTATTTT. Its translation: CASSKAGQGRQYTQYF.